The sequence of this TCR beta chain was determined in a study of shared clonotypes between healthy human individuals (dated by TCRdb to 2019 to 2021). About the study as a whole: A few men and a couple of women, aged 18 to 49 years, made up the cohort. To estimate repertoire size and how much clonotype sharing occurs between individuals, the study deeply sequenced the blood TCR repertoires of five or six healthy adults. For each donor, CD4 naive and CD4 memory were each given three plates, CD8 naive was given two plates, and CD8 memory was given one plate. Leukapheresis yielded between about 0.85 and 9.5 billion PBMCs per donor. Libraries were prepared and TCR repertoires were sequenced by different laboratories using diverse techniques, in order to increase sequencing depth and limit assay-specific biases. Study-wide findings and limitations: Larger estimated clonotype richness was generally found for naive subsets than for memory subsets. Approximately 4.8% of naive CD4, around 3.6% of naive CD8, around 2.3% of memory CD4, and approximately 0.4% of memory CD8 clonotypes were shared across several donors. Sampling was limited to blood, and TCR repertoires in tissue likely differ from TCR repertoires in blood. Rarefaction of sorted-subset datasets indicated incomplete sequencing despite the large sequencing depth. Compared with non-shared clonotypes, clonotypes shared by all four sorted-subset donors had higher generation probabilities. The genetic and exposure-history diversity represented was limited by the small number of donors. Based on pairwise subsampling, the degree of clonotype sharing among donors was expected to be affected by sequencing depth.

The donors were healthy, HIV-negative adults who had no recently reported acute infections or vaccinations. Every donor was a Caucasian adult living in Nashville, Tennessee, USA. CD4+ T cells were enriched through magnetic negative selection, after which naive cells were positively selected on CD45RA and the remaining negative fraction served as the memory subset. Blood was collected by leukapheresis, and PBMCs were isolated by Ficoll-Histopaque density gradient centrifugation and then cryopreserved in liquid nitrogen vapor phase. Analytical flow cytometry was used to check the purity and quantity of each magnetically sorted T cell population. Genomic DNA was isolated from each sorted fraction and quantified by UV absorbance on a Nanodrop 2000c. TCR CDR3 regions were amplified from genomic DNA by multiplex PCR using the deep immunoSEQ assay. For each cell subset, the extracted genomic DNA was distributed evenly across all wells of several immunoSEQ 96-well plates, and each plate served as one replicate. For sorted subsets, each replicate PCR was loaded with 200 ng genomic DNA, equivalent to 32,000 or so T cell genomes. The purified libraries were quantified using a Qubit 3.0 fluorometer, sized with a Bioanalyzer 2100, and then quantified again using the KAPA Library Quantification kit. Each immunoSEQ 96-well plate was sequenced on its own single-read 150-cycle Illumina NextSeq 550 flow cell. The original methods were these. Because the immunoSEQ output included only junctional sequences and no quality scores, the filtering could not be the same as the filtering used for full-length reads. Sequences were annotated with PyIR, a Python wrapper for IgBLAST v1.9, and V/J genes and CDR3 were assigned using IMGT germline references. Reads with weak V/J assignments (E-value above 1e-6), missing CDR3, stop codons, out-of-frame junctions, or ambiguous translated residues were removed. A V3J clonotype was defined by an identical inferred V gene, J gene, and CDR3 amino acid sequence. To compute the percentage overlap between repertoires, the number of shared unique clonotypes was divided by the size of the smaller repertoire. Repertoire richness was assessed with RTK rarefaction, the Chao1 estimator, and Recon v2.1 estimates of unobserved clonotypes. OLGA was used to compute generation probabilities for all TCRbeta clonotypes that the gDNA method yielded from several donors. This immuneACCESS table, as held by TCRdb, lists in-frame sequences with V and J called but not all clones. Of the missing ones, under half trace to an unresolved V gene in checked studies; the others have no known cause. V, J and clone size are those of that table, while D and trimming were read from the DNA. The sample contains about 2.4 million clones, roughly 93% of them found a single time. 0.36% of the sample rests with the top ten.

Trimming removed 6 bases from V and 4 bases from J; the gene matches leave 5 bases unexplained. The CDR3 runs 14 amino acids, cysteine and phenylalanine included. Only CDR3 DNA is held: 42 bases, read in frame from base 1. From the germline V gene, CDR1 is SNHLY and CDR2 is FYNNEI. With regard to this clone: No antigen is known for it. Base qualities are not provided; no much larger clone lies one nucleotide away.

Sequencing was performed on naive CD4+ T cells from PBMCs. In light of the paper, this sample's cell subset or site label describes: CD45RA+ positively selected. The sequence was collected from a young man in good health. Some clones in this sample may be carry-over from other donors' samples. The receptor chain draws on TRBV2 and TRBJ2-2, with 7 bases in between that match TRBD1. The nucleotide sequence reads TGTGCCAGCAGGACGGGACAGAGCACCGGGGAGCTGTTTTTT. Translated, this is CASRTGQSTGELFF.